Presented here are 32 T cell receptor beta chains from one specimen sequenced in a study of blood T cell repertoires in COVID-19. This table comes from immunoSEQ multiplex PCR, and its TCRdb copy is limited to in-frame clones, with some not included. The sample holds about 34,000 clones; 80% are singletons and the top ten take roughly 14%. The sequenced material came from peripheral blood. The receptor set was obtained from a woman aged 70 to 79 with acute or convalescent COVID-19.

This rearrangement joins TRBV18 to TRBJ2-1; D may be TRBD2 (7 bases). Trimming took off 6 bases at V and 5 bases at J, with 17 bases between the two ends. The CDR3 contains 15 residues. Germline V gene data show CDR1 as KGHSH and CDR2 as LQKENI. The CDR3 DNA sequence: TGTGCCAGCTCCCCCGTGGGGGGGCGAAACAATGAGCAGTTCTTC. This encodes CASSPVGGRNNEQFF.

This clone was detected once. The V call is TRBV28, the J call TRBJ2-2; 12 bases map to TRBD2. V shed 4 bases, J shed 4 bases, and the junction held 7 bases outside the gene matches. CDR3 length: 17 residues. Germline V CDR1 and CDR2: MDHEN, SYDVKM. DNA for the CDR3: TGTGCCAGCAGTTACTCCCGGGGACTAGCGGGCACCGGGGAGCTGTTTTTT. This codes for CASSYSRGLAGTGELFF.

V usage is TRBV5-4 and J usage is TRBJ2-3, with 10 bases fitting TRBD2. Germline lookup yields CDR1 SGHNT and CDR2 YYREEE (reference sequence). The CDR3 has 15 residues. With V trimmed by 9 bases and J by 3 bases, 10 bases remained unmatched. The CDR3 sequence is CATDPSGGATDTQYF. The CDR3 DNA is TGTGCCACCGATCCCAGCGGGGGGGCTACAGATACGCAGTATTTT. Looking up the rest from reference TRBV5-4 and TRBJ2-3 gives the full variable domain: ETGVTQSPTHLIKTRGQQVTLRCSSQSGHNTVSWYQQALGQGPQFIFQYYREEENGRGNFPPRFSGLQFPNYSSELNVNALELDDSALYLCATDPSGGATDTQYFGPGTRLTVL.

V is TRBV5-1 and J is TRBJ2-3, with TRBD1 matching 10 bases. The CDR3 is 14 amino acids. The V gene end was trimmed by 4 bases and the J gene end by 6 bases; junction bases not matched to a gene: 5. Germline V lookup: CDR1 SGHRS, CDR2 YFSETQ. The DNA of the CDR3 is TGCGCCAGCAGCCTCGACAGGGGGCGGGATACGCAGTATTTT. This encodes CASSLDRGRDTQYF.

This clone was detected once. The chain carries TRBV3-1 (or the pseudogene TRBV3-2) and TRBJ2-3, with TRBD2 matching 8 bases. The length of the CDR3 is 13 residues. The trim removed 4 bases at V and 6 bases at J, leaving 3 bases unmatched. CDR1 and CDR2 from the germline V gene are LGHDT and YNNKEL (reference sequence). CDR3 in DNA: TGTGCCAGCAGCCTCAGACTAGCGGATACGCAGTATTTT. This codes for CASSLRLADTQYF.

V usage is TRBV7-8 and J usage is TRBJ2-1, with 7 bases lining up with TRBD2. CDR3 length: 17 residues. With V trimmed by 1 base and J by 4 bases, 10 bases remained unmatched. CDR1 is SGHVS and CDR2 is FQNEAQ in the germline V gene. In DNA form, the CDR3 reads TGTGCCAGCAGCTTAGGCCTTGGGACTAACAGATACAATGAGCAGTTCTTC. Amino acids: CASSLGLGTNRYNEQFF.

The gene calls are TRBV10-3 and TRBJ2-2; possibly TRBD2 for D (6 bases). Germline CDR1 is ENHRY and CDR2 is SYGVKD. The length of the CDR3 is 17 residues. Trimming left V 2 bases short and J 1 base short, with 14 bases between. CDR3 coding DNA: TGTGCCATCAGTGAGCCGAGGGACTTCCTGAACACCGGGGAGCTGTTTTTT. As protein: CAISEPRDFLNTGELFF.

The V gene is TRBV6-5, the J gene TRBJ2-7; maybe TRBD1 (6 bases). Germline CDR1 is MNHEY and CDR2 is SVGAGI. The CDR3 has 14 amino acids. Deletions cut 5 bases from V and 2 bases from J, with 13 bases between. CDR3 loop: CASSKLTGAYEQYF. CDR3 coding DNA: TGTGCCAGCAGTAAATTGACAGGTGCCTACGAGCAGTACTTC.

The table lists this clone with a few counts. V is TRBV5-6 and J is TRBJ2-7; 10 bases line up with TRBD1. Trimming at V came to 4 bases and at J to 3 bases, leaving 4 bases not matched to a gene. This CDR3 is built from 14 residues. Germline CDR1 is SGHDT and CDR2 is YYEEEE. The CDR3, as DNA: TGTGCCAGCAGCCATTGGGACAGGGGCTACGAGCAGTACTTC. The encoded protein is CASSHWDRGYEQYF.

The J gene is TRBJ1-1, the V gene TRBV7-2, with 9 bases that match TRBD1. Unmatched junction bases numbered 7, after V lost 8 bases and J lost 6 bases. The CDR3 spans 13 residues. CDR1 and CDR2 (germline): SGHTA, FQGNSA. CDR3 residues: CASLRDRAAEAFF. CDR3 DNA: TGTGCCAGCCTTAGGGACAGGGCAGCTGAAGCTTTCTTT.

The V call is TRBV7-2, the J call TRBJ1-4; TRBD1 matches at 10 bases. Trimming removed 5 bases from V and 14 bases from J; junction bases left unmatched: 11. Germline assignment: CDR1 SGHTA and CDR2 FQGNSA. This CDR3 has 14 amino acids. CDR3 sequence (DNA): TGTGCCAGCAGCCCTGGACAGGGGGGGTTTCGGCTGTTTTTT. Encoded protein: CASSPGQGGFRLFF.

This chain connects TRBV6-5 to TRBJ2-7; TRBD1 agrees at 8 bases. V was pared by 6 bases and J by 4 bases, with 8 bases of the junction left unmatched. Looked up from germline, CDR1 is MNHEY and CDR2 is SVGAGI. This CDR3 region has 14 residues. CDR3 sequence (DNA): TGTGCCAGCAGCCGCTTGACAGGGGAGTACGAGCAGTACTTC. It encodes CASSRLTGEYEQYF.

The chain recombines TRBV5-1 with TRBJ2-3, with D possibly TRBD2 on 6 matching bases. V gave up 3 bases and J gave up 2 bases, with 16 bases separating them. CDR3 size: 16 residues. Germline values: CDR1 SGHRS, CDR2 YFSETQ. CDR3 residues: CASSSPNSGNTDTQYF. DNA of the CDR3: TGCGCCAGCAGCTCCCCCAATAGCGGCAACACAGATACGCAGTATTTT. Based on the CDR3 plus reference TRBV5-1 and TRBJ2-3, the full variable domain is KAGVTQTPRYLIKTRGQQVTLSCSPISGHRSVSWYQQTPGQGLQFLFEYFSETQRNKGNFPGRFSGRQFSNSRSEMNVSTLELGDSALYLCASSSPNSGNTDTQYFGPGTRLTVL.

The chain is built from TRBV5-1 and TRBJ1-1; 8 bases align to TRBD1. CDR3 length: 16 residues. V lost 0 bases and J lost 0; bases outside the gene matches: 4. Germline V gene sequence: CDR1 SGHRS, CDR2 YFSETQ. The CDR3 reads CASSLAWDRMNTEAFF. As DNA, the CDR3 is TGCGCCAGCAGCTTGGCCTGGGACAGGATGAACACTGAAGCTTTCTTT. The full variable domain, its missing parts supplied by reference TRBV5-1 and TRBJ1-1, is KAGVTQTPRYLIKTRGQQVTLSCSPISGHRSVSWYQQTPGQGLQFLFEYFSETQRNKGNFPGRFSGRQFSNSRSEMNVSTLELGDSALYLCASSLAWDRMNTEAFFGQGTRLTVV.

The rearrangement uses TRBV24-1 and TRBJ2-1; TRBD1 is a possible D gene (5 bases). The CDR3 has 13 residues. CDR1 is KGHDR and CDR2 is SFDVKD in the germline V gene. The V and J ends lost 3 bases and 6 bases respectively, with 8 bases between them. The CDR3 region has the DNA TGTGCCACCAGTGATCAGGGTTCCAATGAGCAGTTCTTC. Its protein product is CATSDQGSNEQFF.

This chain links TRBV6-5 with TRBJ2-2; 7 bases align to TRBD2. CDR1 is MNHEY, CDR2 SVGAGI, per germline. CDR3 length: 15 residues. Trimming removed 0 bases from V and 4 bases from J; junction bases left unmatched: 2. The CDR3 DNA follows: TGTGCCAGCAGTTACTCGAGCGGGACCACCGGGGAGCTGTTTTTT. Translation: CASSYSSGTTGELFF.

The chain joins TRBV4-1 to TRBJ2-1; TRBD2 matches at 13 bases. V lost 3 bases to trimming and J lost 7 bases; unmatched junction nucleotides: 3. There are 15 residues in the CDR3. The germline V gene has CDR1 MGHRA and CDR2 YSYEKL. The CDR3, as DNA: TGCGCCAGCAGCCAGTTGACTAGCGGGAGGAATGAGCAGTTCTTC. As protein: CASSQLTSGRNEQFF.

The V and J genes are TRBV10-2 and TRBJ2-7, with D possibly being TRBD1 (5 bases). The V end was cut by 6 bases, the J end by 3 bases, with 12 bases between. Germline-derived CDR1 and CDR2 are WSHSY and SAAADI. This CDR3 is 13 amino acids long. The CDR3 nucleotides read TGCGCCAGCAGCCCGGACACCCTCTACGAGCAGTACTTC. Its translation is CASSPDTLYEQYF.

The chain has TRBV3-1 (or the pseudogene TRBV3-2) and TRBJ2-7, with D perhaps TRBD2 (6 bases). The CDR3 runs 19 residues. CDR1 is LGHDT and CDR2 is YNNKEL in the germline V gene (reference sequence). V lost 0 bases to trimming and J lost 2 bases, with 23 bases between them. The CDR3 DNA reads TGTGCCAGCAGCCAAGATCCAACTAGCTTCCTACGATGGCCCTACGAGCAGTACTTC. Its protein product is CASSQDPTSFLRWPYEQYF.

This clone was seen more than once but under ten times. This chain's CDR3 is CAISWTGGGWEVITEAFF. CDR3 nucleotide sequence: TGTGCCATCAGTTGGACAGGGGGAGGCTGGGAAGTAATCACTGAAGCTTTCTTT. This rearrangement joins TRBV10-3 to TRBJ1-1, with 10 bases lining up with TRBD1. V gave up 5 bases and J gave up 4 bases; unmatched junction bases: 16. The CDR3 has 18 amino acids. The germline V gene encodes CDR1 ENHRY and CDR2 SYGVKD.

The chain joins TRBV3-1 (or the pseudogene TRBV3-2) to TRBJ1-2, with D uncertain. The length of the CDR3 is 13 residues. V shed 5 bases and J shed 7 bases, with 14 bases lying between them. Germline CDR1 LGHDT, CDR2 YNNKEL (reference sequence). The CDR3 region has the DNA TGTGCCAGCAGCACCCTAGGCGGTGGTGGCTACACCTTC. Translation gives CASSTLGGGGYTF.

The chain employs TRBV6-5 and TRBJ1-2, with no clear D. V lost 7 bases to trimming and J lost 6 bases, with 9 bases between them. The CDR3 totals 11 residues. From germline, CDR1 is MNHEY and CDR2 SVGAGI. In nucleotides, the CDR3 is TGTGCCAGCAAAGCTAGGCATGGCTACACCTTC. Protein: CASKARHGYTF.

The V call is TRBV7-8, the J call TRBJ2-1, with D possibly matching TRBD1 (6 bases). Germline V CDR1 and CDR2: SGHVS, FQNEAQ. The CDR3 has 16 residues. The V end lost 3 bases, the J end lost 3 bases, and 15 bases lay between the germline ends. For the CDR3, the DNA is TGTGCCAGCAGCTTTGCCGCCCGACAGGTCTACAATGAGCAGTTCTTC. Protein: CASSFAARQVYNEQFF.

The J gene is TRBJ1-1, the V gene TRBV2, with D perhaps matching TRBD1 (6 bases). CDR3 size: 14 residues. V was trimmed by 2 bases and J by 8 bases, leaving 15 bases between them. Germline values: CDR1 SNHLY, CDR2 FYNNEI. The CDR3 reads CASSESVRGKEAFF. The CDR3 DNA is TGTGCCAGCAGTGAATCTGTCAGGGGTAAGGAAGCTTTCTTT.

V gene TRBV6-5 combines with J gene TRBJ2-7; 8 nucleotides match TRBD2. Unmatched junction bases numbered 0, after V lost 2 bases and J lost 3 bases. In germline, CDR1 is MNHEY, CDR2 SVGAGI. This CDR3 contains 13 residues. CDR3 region: CASSYGTSYEQYF. In DNA, the CDR3 is TGTGCCAGCAGTTACGGGACTAGCTACGAGCAGTACTTC.

In this sample, this clone turned up a few times. Here the CDR3 reads CASSQRGGTGDSGNTIYF. In nucleotides, the CDR3 is TGTGCCAGCAGCCAAAGAGGGGGGACAGGGGACTCTGGAAACACCATATATTTT. The chain joins TRBV4-2 to TRBJ1-3; 10 nucleotides match TRBD1. CDR3 length: 18 residues. Germline CDR1 LGHNA, CDR2 YNFKEQ. After removal of 2 bases from V and 0 bases from J, the junction contained 7 bases not matched to a gene.

The V and J genes are TRBV6-5 and TRBJ2-5; a possible D gene is TRBD1 (6 bases). The CDR3 extends over 13 amino acids. Germline V lookup: CDR1 MNHEY, CDR2 SVGAGI. V was clipped by 7 bases and J by 2 bases, with 11 bases between them. The DNA of the CDR3 is TGTGCCAGCACGACAGGAGCGCAAGAGACCCAGTACTTC. Protein sequence: CASTTGAQETQYF.

This chain uses TRBV5-4 with TRBJ2-6, with D tentatively TRBD1 (6 bases). V lost 1 base and J 2 bases, leaving 7 bases between the germline ends. The CDR3 runs to 15 residues. Germline V gene lookup returns CDR1 SGHNT and CDR2 YYREEE (reference sequence). Here the CDR3 reads CASSLSGAGANVLTF. CDR3 DNA: TGTGCCAGCAGCTTGTCAGGGGCTGGGGCCAACGTCCTGACTTTC. The whole variable domain, filled in from reference TRBV5-4 and TRBJ2-6, reads ETGVTQSPTHLIKTRGQQVTLRCSSQSGHNTVSWYQQALGQGPQFIFQYYREEENGRGNFPPRFSGLQFPNYSSELNVNALELDDSALYLCASSLSGAGANVLTFGAGSRLTVL.

This chain joins TRBV6-5 and TRBJ2-1, with D perhaps TRBD2 (6 bases). Trimming pared 5 bases from V and 7 bases from J, leaving 18 bases between. Germline V gene lookup returns CDR1 MNHEY and CDR2 SVGAGI. The CDR3 consists of 15 residues. Here the CDR3 DNA reads TGTGCCAGCAGTACTCGACCGGGACTCCTAAATGAGCAGTTCTTC. This codes for CASSTRPGLLNEQFF.

The chain joins TRBV28 to TRBJ1-2; the D gene is possibly TRBD1 (6 bases). V was cut by 6 bases and J by 7 bases, with 15 bases left in between. The CDR3 loop spans 13 amino acids. In germline, CDR1 is MDHEN, CDR2 SYDVKM. This CDR3 reads CASSLGGARGYTF. In DNA form, the CDR3 reads TGTGCCAGCAGCCTGGGGGGGGCTCGTGGCTACACCTTC.

This chain uses TRBV27 with TRBJ2-4; D uncertain. The CDR3 sequence is 14 residues long. Trimming pared 3 bases from V and 8 bases from J, leaving 14 bases between. Germline V gene lookup returns CDR1 MNHEY and CDR2 SMNVEV (reference sequence). In DNA, the CDR3 is TGTGCCAGCAGTTTGGGCGCCCCGTGGGACATTCAGTACTTC. Translating gives CASSLGAPWDIQYF.

V gene TRBV3-1 (or the pseudogene TRBV3-2) combines with J gene TRBJ1-5; no firm D call. The CDR3 totals 13 residues. The V gene lost 2 bases and the J gene lost 7 bases, with 9 bases spanning the gap. CDR1 and CDR2 (germline): LGHDT, YNNKEL (reference sequence). CDR3 DNA: TGTGCCAGCAGCCAAACTACAACCCAGCCCCAGCATTTT. Protein: CASSQTTTQPQHF.